A single sample is the source of the 2 T cell receptor beta chains below, sequenced in a study of T cells in Graves' hyperthyroidism and ophthalmopathy. RNA transcripts gave rise to amplified TCR beta CDR3 regions. The HTBI primer set served for first-round RT-PCR of the TCR CDR3. Each CDR3 protein is one row after TCRdb ran MiXCR on the multiplex PCR reads. The sample lists 600,000 to 800,000 distinct CDR3 sequences, around 40% occurring once. Material: blood. All receptors derive from a woman aged 40 to 49 with Graves' hyperthyroidism.

This clonotype has only a few counts. An end of the junction does not agree with germline; a read error may underlie this. The chain is built from TRBV5-1 and TRBJ2-2; 14 bases match TRBD2. The length of the CDR3 is 17 residues. In germline, CDR1 is SGHRS, CDR2 YFSETQ. The CDR3 loop reads CASSSGLAGANTGELLF. In DNA, the CDR3 is TGCGCCAGCAGCTCGGGACTAGCGGGGGCCAACACCGGGGAGCTGCTTTTT. The full variable domain, in which reference TRBV5-1 and TRBJ2-2 provide the parts outside the CDR3, is KAGVTQTPRYLIKTRGQQVTLSCSPISGHRSVSWYQQTPGQGLQFLFEYFSETQRNKGNFPGRFSGRQFSNSRSEMNVSTLELGDSALYLCASSSGLAGANTGELLFGEGSRLTVL.

This rearrangement joins TRBV10-2 to TRBJ1-1, with 7 nucleotides matching TRBD1. Germline CDR1 WSHSY, CDR2 SAAADI. This CDR3 is 15 amino acids long. With V trimmed by 5 bases and J by 1 base, 7 bases remained unmatched. CDR3: CASSKVQGGNTEAFF. CDR3 bases: TGCGCCAGCAGTAAGGTCCAGGGGGGGAACACTGAAGCTTTCTTT.